This TCR beta chain is from a study of CD8 T cells in Susac syndrome. Germline-derived CDR1 and CDR2 are SQVTM and ANQGSEA. Trimming stripped 2 bases from V and 7 bases from J, with 11 bases between. The CDR3 is 12 residues long. Reverse transcription used roughly 0.45 to 1 ug RNA and random hexamers. TCRdb reprocessed the immunoSEQ multiplex PCR reads with MiXCR, giving one entry per CDR3 protein. Among under 150,000 distinct CDR3 sequences, 85% to 95% were seen once, and the ten largest hold 0.13% to 0.15%. This sequence joins TRBV29-1 and TRBJ1-1; maybe TRBD1 (5 bases). The sample was CD4+ T cells from PBMCs. This TCR was recovered from a human donor with Susac syndrome. DNA of the CDR3: TGCAGCGTTGAAACGGGGGGGAGTGAAGCTTTCTTT. Translated, it gives CSVETGGSEAFF.